This entry describes one TCR beta chain. The antigen remains undetermined. The survey-level immunoSEQ assay was used. Each PCR contained spiked synthetic TR CDR3 controls spanning every V-J pairing. Using immunoSEQ multiplex PCR, the repertoire was profiled, and TCRdb retains in-frame clones only, with some absent. The sample yields more than 30,000 clones, about 91% seen once. This sample was included in a study of multiple sclerosis patients with progressive multifocal leukoencephalopathy. Whole-study findings and limits: Less diverse TRB repertoires were suggested in most PML patients. Before and during natalizumab, the clones expanded at PML already existed.

This sample's time point: before natalizumab initiation. The CDR3 consists of 13 residues. Germline assignment: CDR1 SGHTA and CDR2 FQGNSA. Trimming cost V 3 bases and J 0 bases, with 3 bases left between them. The rearrangement uses TRBV7-2 and TRBJ2-4; D is undetermined. The source is a man aged 30-40 years with multiple sclerosis. Sequencing was carried out using PBMCs. CDR3 protein: CASSFLAKNIQYF. The CDR3 coding sequence is TGTGCCAGCAGCTTTCTAGCCAAAAACATTCAGTACTTC.